This TCR beta chain was obtained from a study of shared T cell receptors in the human thymus. The V gene lost 3 bases and the J gene lost 3 bases, with 15 bases spanning the gap. Germline-derived CDR1 and CDR2 are LNHNV and YYDKDF (reference sequence). This CDR3 comprises 17 residues. The repertoire was sequenced with immunoSEQ multiplex PCR; TCRdb's copy has only in-frame clones and lacks some. The table shows hundreds of thousands of clones, with approximately 85% occurring only once. The same sample was also used in a study of human thymus T cells.

The V gene is TRBV15, the J gene TRBJ2-6; a weak D match, TRBD2 (7 bases). The clonotype was recovered from a girl less than two years old with a congenital heart defect. Sequencing was carried out using thymocytes. Here the CDR3 reads CATSRGGAGSGANVLTF. The CDR3 DNA reads as TGTGCCACCAGCAGGGGGGGGGCAGGGAGTGGGGCCAACGTCCTGACTTTC.